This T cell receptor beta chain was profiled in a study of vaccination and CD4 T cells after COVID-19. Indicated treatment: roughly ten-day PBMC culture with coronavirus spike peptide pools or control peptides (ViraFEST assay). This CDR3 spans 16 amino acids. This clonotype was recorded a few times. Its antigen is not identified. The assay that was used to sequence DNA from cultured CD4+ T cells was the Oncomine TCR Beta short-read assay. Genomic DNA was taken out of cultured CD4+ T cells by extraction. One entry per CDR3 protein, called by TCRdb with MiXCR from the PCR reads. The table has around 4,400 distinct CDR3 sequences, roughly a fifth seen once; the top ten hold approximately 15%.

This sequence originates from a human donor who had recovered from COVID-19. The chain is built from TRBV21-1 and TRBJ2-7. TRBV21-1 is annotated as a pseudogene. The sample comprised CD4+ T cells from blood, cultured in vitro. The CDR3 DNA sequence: TGTGCCAGCAGCAAAGTAGATGGGATGGTCTCCTACGAGCAGTACTTC. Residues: CASSKVDGMVSYEQYF.